The T cell receptor (beta chain) under discussion was sequenced for a study of blood T cell repertoires in COVID-19. Study details: Sample material is recorded as cDNA or gDNA derived from T cells, B-cell-depleted T cells, or PBMCs.

V lost 2 bases, J lost 1 base, and 9 bases lay in between. Germline V gene lookup returns CDR1 MNHNS and CDR2 SASEGT. This CDR3 is built from 15 residues. A few counts support this clone. Additional DNA sequences in this sample encode the identical CDR3. Sequencing used immunoSEQ multiplex PCR; TCRdb keeps in-frame clones, though not all of them. The sample records around 250,000 clones, around 80% being singletons. The receptor was isolated from a man aged 30-40 years with acute COVID-19. The sequenced sample was PBMCs or T cells enriched from blood (not recorded which). This chain connects TRBV6-1 to TRBJ1-5; D is ambiguous. CDR3 amino acids: CASSERGQSNQPQHF. Here the CDR3 DNA reads TGTGCCAGCAGTGAAAGAGGGCAAAGCAATCAGCCCCAGCATTTT.